Presented here are 18 T cell receptor beta chains from one specimen sequenced in a study of radiotherapy plus CTLA-4 blockade in lung cancer. Libraries were prepared by immunoSEQ multiplex PCR; TCRdb keeps only in-frame clonotypes and omits some of them. The repertoire has 40,000 to 50,000 clones, 82% of them found once; the top ten carry approximately 3.3%. Sequenced here: peripheral blood, sampled from a patient treated with radiotherapy plus ipilimumab. These receptors came from a human donor with non-small cell lung cancer who had stable disease on radiotherapy plus ipilimumab.

About this clone itself: Other DNA sequences within the sample encode an identical CDR3. The chain couples TRBV9 to TRBJ2-5; tentative D call: TRBD2 (6 bases). Germline-derived CDR1 and CDR2 are SGDLS and YYNGEE. This CDR3 is built from 14 residues. The V end lost 0 bases, the J end lost 5 bases, and 11 bases lay between the germline ends. DNA of the CDR3: TGTGCCAGCAGCGTAGGAGGGAGCGGGGAGACCCAGTACTTC. Translated, it gives CASSVGGSGETQYF.

The genes are TRBV11-2 and TRBJ2-1; the match to TRBD2 covers 8 bases. Germline CDR1 SGHAT, CDR2 FQNNGV. CDR3 size: 17 residues. Germline trimming cut 0 bases from V and 6 bases from J; bases unmatched to any gene: 10. The CDR3 sequence is CASSLDRGAGDSNEQFF. The CDR3 region has the DNA TGTGCCAGCAGCTTAGATCGAGGAGCGGGAGACTCCAATGAGCAGTTCTTC.

This rearrangement joins TRBV4-1 to TRBJ2-1; D possibly corresponds to TRBD2 (6 bases). This CDR3 is built from 15 residues. Germline CDR1 MGHRA, CDR2 YSYEKL. The germline V and J ends were trimmed by 0 bases and 6 bases, with 12 bases remaining between them. CDR3 bases: TGCGCCAGCAGCCAAGACCGCGGGGCCCTCAATGAGCAGTTCTTC. Protein product: CASSQDRGALNEQFF.

The CDR3 DNA sequence: TGTGCCACCAGCAGAGGGACACTCACTGAAGCTTTCTTT. It codes for CATSRGTLTEAFF. The J gene is TRBJ1-1, the V gene TRBV15, with D maybe TRBD1 (5 bases). Trimming cost V 1 base and J 4 bases, with 7 bases left between them. Germline V CDR1 and CDR2: LNHNV, YYDKDF (reference sequence). This CDR3 is 13 amino acids long.

This clone came up once. J is TRBJ2-3 and V is TRBV4-3; possibly TRBD2 for D (6 bases). Germline loops: CDR1 LGHNA, CDR2 YSLEER. Trimming removed 3 bases from V and 2 bases from J, with 12 bases in between. This CDR3 contains 15 residues. The CDR3 coding sequence is TGCGCCAGCAGCCAGAGACTAGTGAACACAGATACGCAGTATTTT. Protein sequence: CASSQRLVNTDTQYF.

In its sample, this clone was seen a few times. V gene TRBV5-1 combines with J gene TRBJ1-3, with D possibly TRBD1 on 6 matching bases. CDR3 length equals 15 residues. V gave up 3 bases and J gave up 4 bases, with 14 bases separating them. The germline CDR1 and CDR2 sequences are SGHRS and YFSETQ. The CDR3 loop is CASSWAGGQGNTIYF. CDR3 bases: TGCGCCAGCAGCTGGGCCGGGGGGCAAGGAAACACCATATATTTT.

This clone was detected a few times. The chain carries TRBV19 and TRBJ1-2; 9 positions agree with TRBD1. The ends lost 5 bases at V and 6 bases at J; junction bases unmatched: 10. Germline-derived CDR1 and CDR2 are LNHDA and SQIVND (reference sequence). The CDR3 runs 15 residues. CDR3 DNA sequence: TGTGCCAGTAGTGGCTGGACAGGGGATGGGAATGGCTACACCTTC. This codes for CASSGWTGDGNGYTF.

The chain couples TRBV9 to TRBJ2-7; no reliable D call. The germline V gene has CDR1 SGDLS and CDR2 YYNGEE. V lost 0 bases and J 0 bases, leaving 16 bases between the germline ends. CDR3 length equals 17 residues. For the CDR3, the DNA is TGTGCCAGCAGCGTAGCGCCAACTCTACAGTCCTCCTACGAGCAGTACTTC. It codes for CASSVAPTLQSSYEQYF.

The V call is TRBV6-5, the J call TRBJ2-2, with D tentatively TRBD1 (5 bases). V lost 6 bases and J 3 bases, leaving 14 bases between the germline ends. The CDR3 has 15 amino acids. Per germline, CDR1 MNHEY and CDR2 SVGAGI. As DNA, the CDR3 is TGTGCCAGCAGCGCTTCTCAGGGTTACACCGGGGAGCTGTTTTTT. As protein: CASSASQGYTGELFF.

The V and J genes are TRBV14 and TRBJ2-1, with D possibly being TRBD2 (6 bases). The CDR3 spans 14 residues. Germline V CDR1 and CDR2: SGHDN, FVKESK. V was pared by 3 bases and J by 10 bases, with 16 bases between. The chain's CDR3 is CASSQWPSVREQFF. The CDR3 nucleotides read TGTGCCAGCAGCCAGTGGCCTAGCGTACGCGAGCAGTTCTTC.

The CDR3 DNA reads as TGTGCCAGCAGCGTAGGAGGACAGGGGGTTAATCAGCCCCAGCATTTT. As protein: CASSVGGQGVNQPQHF. This chain links TRBV9 with TRBJ1-5; 10 positions match TRBD1. CDR1 SGDLS and CDR2 YYNGEE come from the germline V gene. V gave up 0 bases and J gave up 4 bases; unmatched junction bases: 4. The CDR3 loop spans 16 amino acids.

V and J are TRBV7-9 and TRBJ1-2, with 9 bases lining up with TRBD1. The CDR3 has 16 residues. V shed 5 bases, J shed 6 bases, and the junction held 13 bases outside the gene matches. Germline-derived CDR1 and CDR2 are SEHNR and FQNEAQ (reference sequence). The CDR3 protein is CASSRTDRGGSDGYTF. CDR3 nucleotides: TGTGCCAGCAGCCGAACAGACAGGGGGGGTTCCGATGGCTACACCTTC.

This clone appeared a single time. The rearrangement links TRBV7-9 to TRBJ1-4; TRBD1 agrees at 9 bases. CDR1 is SEHNR, CDR2 FQNEAQ, per germline (reference sequence). This CDR3 is built from 15 residues. Trimming took 4 bases from V and 7 from J; bases not matched to a gene: 7. Here the CDR3 reads CASSSPDRGGEKLFF. CDR3 nucleotides: TGTGCCAGCAGCTCCCCGGACAGGGGAGGTGAAAAACTGTTTTTT. Full variable domain (rest looked up from reference TRBV7-9 and TRBJ1-4): DTGVSQNPRHKITKRGQNVTFRCDPISEHNRLYWYRQTLGQGPEFLTYFQNEAQLEKSRLLSDRFSAERPKGSFSTLEIQRTEQGDSAMYLCASSSPDRGGEKLFFGSGTQLSVL.

The chain combines TRBV7-8 with TRBJ2-1, with a weak D call TRBD1 (6 bases). V lost 2 bases, J lost 5 bases, and 13 bases lay in between. CDR3 length: 15 residues. The germline V gene has CDR1 SGHVS and CDR2 FQNEAQ. The CDR3 DNA follows: TGTGCCAGCAGCTTAAGTTTAACAGGGAACAATGAGCAGTTCTTC. This gives the protein CASSLSLTGNNEQFF. The full variable domain, rest sourced from reference TRBV7-8 and TRBJ2-1, is GAGVSQSPRYKVAKRGQDVALRCDPISGHVSLFWYQQALGQGPEFLTYFQNEAQLDKSGLPSDRFFAERPEGSVSTLKIQRTQQEDSAVYLCASSLSLTGNNEQFFGPGTRLTVL.

CDR3 in DNA: TGTGCCTGGAGTCCCTTAGGCGGTTCCCAGCATTTT. It yields the protein CAWSPLGGSQHF. The V call is TRBV30, the J call TRBJ1-5; D is ambiguous. Germline V gives CDR1 GTSNPN, CDR2 SVGIG (reference sequence). V was clipped by 2 bases and J by 11 bases, with 13 bases between them. The CDR3 sequence is 12 residues long.

V usage is TRBV6-1 and J usage is TRBJ2-7, with TRBD2 matching over 16 bases. V dropped 6 bases and J dropped 4; count of bases not matched to a gene: 3. Germline V gene sequence: CDR1 MNHNS, CDR2 SASEGT. The CDR3 has 15 residues. CDR3 in amino acids: CASREGLAGGYEQYF. In DNA, the CDR3 is TGTGCCAGCAGAGAGGGACTAGCGGGAGGGTACGAGCAGTACTTC.

This clone was picked up one time. The chain employs TRBV19 and TRBJ2-7, with D maybe TRBD2 (5 bases). The CDR3 has 14 amino acids. CDR1 and CDR2 (germline): LNHDA, SQIVND (reference sequence). Trimming took off 3 bases at V and 4 bases at J, with 13 bases between the two ends. The CDR3 protein is CASSITDGEYEQYF. For the CDR3, the DNA is TGTGCCAGTAGTATCACCGACGGGGAGTACGAGCAGTACTTC. Combining the CDR3 with reference TRBV19 and TRBJ2-7 gives the whole variable domain DGGITQSPKYLFRKEGQNVTLSCEQNLNHDAMYWYRQDPGQGLRLIYYSQIVNDFQKGDIAEGYSVSREKKESFPLTVTSAQKNPTAFYLCASSITDGEYEQYFGPGTRLTVT.

This clone has a handful of counts. The chain carries TRBV28 and TRBJ1-3; D remains unclear. CDR3 length equals 16 residues. The ends were cut back, 3 bases at V and 0 bases at J, with 12 bases in the middle. The V gene's germline CDR1 is MDHEN and CDR2 SYDVKM. The chain's CDR3 is CASSLFPGRSGNTIYF. The CDR3 nucleotides are TGTGCCAGCAGTTTGTTTCCAGGCCGCTCTGGAAACACCATATATTTT.